One and the same sample provided the 21 T cell receptor beta chains below, sequenced in a study of blood T cell repertoires in COVID-19. TCRdb's table, derived via immunoSEQ multiplex PCR, lists solely in-frame clones and lacks some. The data show under 200,000 clones, over 75% seen once. Sequenced: PBMCs or T cells enriched from blood (not recorded which). The source is a man aged 45 to 65 who had recovered from COVID-19.

CDR3 coding DNA: TGTGCCAGCAGCTTAGTATCCCGGTATAGCAATCAGCCCCAGCATTTT. Amino acid sequence: CASSLVSRYSNQPQHF. This chain links TRBV7-2 with TRBJ1-5; no definite D call. Trimming cost V 1 base and J 0 bases, with 10 bases left between them. The CDR3 covers 16 residues. Germline V lookup: CDR1 SGHTA, CDR2 FQGNSA.

This rearrangement joins TRBV5-4 to TRBJ2-1; tentative D call: TRBD2 (7 bases). The V end was cut by 4 bases, the J end by 1 base, with 15 bases between. Germline V gene lookup returns CDR1 SGHNT and CDR2 YYREEE (reference sequence). This CDR3 has 16 amino acids. Here the CDR3 DNA reads TGTGCCAGCAGCGAAGGGGGGGGCTATTCCTACAATGAGCAGTTCTTC. Translated: CASSEGGGYSYNEQFF.

This clone has only one observation. J is TRBJ1-6 and V is TRBV10-3; 10 bases are a match to TRBD1. CDR1 and CDR2 from the germline V gene are ENHRY and SYGVKD. The CDR3 has 18 amino acids. The junction had 13 bases not matched to a gene; V was cut back by 4 bases and J by 7 bases. CDR3 in DNA: TGTGCCATCAGTGGATACGGTGCCGGGACAGGGGCCAATTCACCCCTCCACTTT. It specifies CAISGYGAGTGANSPLHF.

A few counts support this clone. CDR3 sequence reads: CASSLDFQANTEAFF. CDR3 bases: TGTGCCAGCAGCTTAGATTTTCAGGCGAACACTGAAGCTTTCTTT. The chain has TRBV11-2 and TRBJ1-1; D is unresolved. The CDR3 covers 15 residues. Germline CDR1 reads SGHAT; CDR2 reads FQNNGV. Trimming took 0 bases from V and 1 from J, leaving 9 bases between them.

The chain uses TRBV12-3 or TRBV12-4 and TRBJ1-3, with 7 nucleotides matching TRBD1. The V gene end was trimmed by 8 bases and the J gene end by 4 bases; junction bases not matched to a gene: 5. The CDR3 spans 13 residues. CDR3 sequence reads: CASGRTGGNTIYF. In DNA form, the CDR3 reads TGTGCCAGCGGACGGACAGGAGGAAACACCATATATTTT.

The chain is built from TRBV2 and TRBJ1-4, with 7 bases identical to TRBD1. V dropped 5 bases and J dropped 2; count of bases not matched to a gene: 8. The CDR3 covers 16 residues. Germline CDR1 reads SNHLY; CDR2 reads FYNNEI. CDR3 sequence reads: CASSRDSKRTNEKLFF. The CDR3, as DNA: TGTGCCAGCAGTAGGGACAGCAAGAGGACTAATGAAAAACTGTTTTTT.

The genes are TRBV2 and TRBJ2-6; D gene unclear. Per the germline V gene, CDR1 is SNHLY and CDR2 is FYNNEI. V lost 8 bases, J lost 2 bases, and 7 bases lay in between. There are 13 residues in the CDR3. CDR3 DNA sequence: TGTGCCAGCCAGGCGACTGGGGCCAACGTCCTGACTTTC. Translation gives CASQATGANVLTF.

The chain couples TRBV2 to TRBJ2-3, with 12 bases that match TRBD2. Trimming took 9 bases from V and 1 from J; bases not matched to a gene: 2. The CDR3 length is 14 residues. The germline gives CDR1 SNHLY, CDR2 FYNNEI. Written as DNA, the CDR3 is TGTGCCAGTGGACTAGCGGGACGCACAGATACGCAGTATTTT. It encodes CASGLAGRTDTQYF.

This clone is a singleton in its sample. CDR3 loop: CASSYLVQASQPQHF. CDR3 bases: TGTGCCAGCAGCTACTTAGTACAGGCTTCCCAGCCCCAGCATTTT. The gene calls are TRBV7-8 and TRBJ1-5; weak D call: TRBD1 (5 bases). Deletions cut 4 bases from V and 7 bases from J, with 17 bases between. CDR1 is SGHVS and CDR2 is FQNEAQ in the germline V gene. This CDR3 contains 15 residues.

This clone was seen a handful of times. This chain uses TRBV3-1 (or the pseudogene TRBV3-2) with TRBJ2-3; 7 bases match TRBD2. CDR1 LGHDT and CDR2 YNNKEL come from the germline V gene (reference sequence). This CDR3 is 14 amino acids long. V dropped 4 bases and J dropped 4; count of bases not matched to a gene: 5. The CDR3 DNA is TGTGCCAGCAGCCCCCTAGCGGTCTCAGATACGCAGTATTTT. This sequence encodes CASSPLAVSDTQYF.

The table lists this clone with a count of one. This chain joins TRBV19 and TRBJ1-5, with D perhaps matching TRBD1 (5 bases). CDR3 length: 17 residues. Germline V gene sequence: CDR1 LNHDA, CDR2 SQIVND (reference sequence). V lost 2 bases to trimming and J lost 1 base, with 15 bases between them. CDR3: CASSITGVTGSNQPQHF. In DNA, the CDR3 is TGTGCCAGTAGTATAACGGGGGTGACGGGGAGCAATCAGCCCCAGCATTTT.

This chain connects TRBV7-3 to TRBJ2-3; perhaps TRBD2 as D (7 bases). The V and J ends lost 2 bases and 0 bases respectively, with 12 bases between them. The CDR3 spans 16 residues. CDR1 and CDR2 (germline): SGHTA, FQGTGA. The CDR3 DNA sequence: TGTGCCAGCAGCTTACGGGCGGGGGCAAGCACAGATACGCAGTATTTT. Its protein product is CASSLRAGASTDTQYF.

V gene TRBV7-8 combines with J gene TRBJ2-3, with 10 bases matching TRBD1. CDR3 length equals 14 residues. The J segment lost 4 bases and the V segment lost 3 bases, leaving 1 base of the junction unmatched. Germline values: CDR1 SGHVS, CDR2 FQNEAQ. CDR3 in amino acids: CASSFGTGADTQYF. CDR3 DNA sequence: TGTGCCAGCAGCTTCGGGACAGGGGCAGATACGCAGTATTTT.

The chain has TRBV19 and TRBJ1-2, with D unclear. Per germline, CDR1 LNHDA and CDR2 SQIVND (reference sequence). The CDR3 contains 13 residues. The V end was cut by 5 bases, the J end by 2 bases, with 9 bases between. The CDR3, as DNA: TGTGCCAGTAGTCCCCTCGTGAACTATGGCTACACCTTC. Its protein is CASSPLVNYGYTF. Drawing the rest from reference TRBV19 and TRBJ1-2, the complete variable domain is DGGITQSPKYLFRKEGQNVTLSCEQNLNHDAMYWYRQDPGQGLRLIYYSQIVNDFQKGDIAEGYSVSREKKESFPLTVTSAQKNPTAFYLCASSPLVNYGYTFGSGTRLTVV.

This chain uses TRBV5-4 with TRBJ2-5, with 9 bases matching TRBD2. The CDR3 runs to 15 residues. J gave up 4 bases and V 2 bases, and 6 bases lay outside the gene matches. Germline V lookup: CDR1 SGHNT, CDR2 YYREEE (reference sequence). This chain's CDR3 is CASSFPSGERETQYF. The DNA for the CDR3 is TGTGCCAGCAGCTTCCCTAGCGGGGAGAGAGAGACCCAGTACTTC.

The chain recombines TRBV28 with TRBJ1-4; D is ambiguous. This CDR3 spans 11 amino acids. Trimming removed 7 bases at V and 7 bases at J, with 7 bases between. The V gene's germline CDR1 is MDHEN and CDR2 SYDVKM. The CDR3 sequence is CASTGGEKLFF. CDR3 DNA: TGTGCCAGCACGGGTGGTGAAAAACTGTTTTTT.

The gene calls are TRBV29-1 and TRBJ2-2, with D perhaps TRBD1 (6 bases). V was cut by 8 bases and J by 5 bases, with 21 bases left in between. The CDR3 length is 15 residues. Germline CDR1 SQVTM, CDR2 ANQGSEA. The CDR3 nucleotides are TGCAGCTCCCGTGTCAGGGGCGCTTTAACCGGGGAGCTGTTTTTT. It translates to CSSRVRGALTGELFF.

The chain has TRBV2 and TRBJ1-2; D possibly corresponds to TRBD1 (5 bases). Germline lookup yields CDR1 SNHLY and CDR2 FYNNEI. V dropped 8 bases and J dropped 5 bases, with 12 bases sitting between them. There are 12 residues in the CDR3. The CDR3 DNA reads TGTGCCAGCCGCCAGGGCGCATATGGCTACACCTTC. Protein product: CASRQGAYGYTF.

J is TRBJ2-7 and V is TRBV19, with D possibly TRBD2 on 6 matching bases. CDR1 and CDR2 from the germline V gene are LNHDA and SQIVND (reference sequence). The length of the CDR3 is 13 residues. The ends were cut back, 9 bases at V and 4 bases at J, with 16 bases in the middle. The CDR3: CASRGGGDYEQYF. The CDR3 region has the DNA TGTGCCAGCCGGGGAGGAGGGGATTACGAGCAGTACTTC. Complete variable domain (other parts from reference TRBV19 and TRBJ2-7): DGGITQSPKYLFRKEGQNVTLSCEQNLNHDAMYWYRQDPGQGLRLIYYSQIVNDFQKGDIAEGYSVSREKKESFPLTVTSAQKNPTAFYLCASRGGGDYEQYFGPGTRLTVT.

The J gene is TRBJ1-3, the V gene TRBV5-1; D remains ambiguous. The V and J ends lost 0 bases and 4 bases respectively, with 5 bases between them. CDR1 is SGHRS, CDR2 YFSETQ, per germline. CDR3 length: 13 amino acids. The CDR3 DNA follows: TGCGCCAGCAGCTTGGATCAGGGAAACACCATATATTTT. Translation: CASSLDQGNTIYF.

The chain recombines TRBV19 with TRBJ2-7, with 10 bases fitting TRBD1. Per the germline V gene, CDR1 is LNHDA and CDR2 is SQIVND (reference sequence). J lost 3 bases, V lost 3 bases, and 5 bases had no gene match. CDR3 length equals 15 residues. As DNA, the CDR3 is TGTGCCAGTAGTATTACCGGGACAGGGGTCTACGAGCAGTACTTC. Translating it yields CASSITGTGVYEQYF.